One T cell receptor beta chain is described in this entry. This sample was included in a study of blood T cell repertoires in COVID-19. The age range of participants was about 18 to 89 years, with residence in some 25 US areas. Participants were placed into cohorts based on the clinical history they reported. For recovered donors of Cohort 3, there were two negative PCRs, clearance, or symptom resolution. The ends were cut back, 4 bases at V and 6 bases at J, with 6 bases in the middle. This CDR3 spans 12 amino acids. CDR1 is SGHTA and CDR2 is FQGNSA in the germline V gene. Authors' processing steps: Amplifying reference gene primers gave estimates of nucleated cell counts. The assay was immunoSEQ multiplex PCR, and TCRdb's table has in-frame clones only and misses some. V, J and clone size derive from that table, while D and trimming were established from the DNA sequence. Among some 200,000 clones listed, approximately 91% were seen once.

The source is a woman younger than 35 who had recovered from COVID-19. V is TRBV7-2 and J is TRBJ2-2; D might be TRBD1 (6 bases). The sequenced sample was PBMCs or T cells enriched from blood (not recorded which). CDR3 nucleotides: TGTGCCAGCAGCTACAGGGCCGGGGAGCTGTTTTTT. This gives the protein CASSYRAGELFF.